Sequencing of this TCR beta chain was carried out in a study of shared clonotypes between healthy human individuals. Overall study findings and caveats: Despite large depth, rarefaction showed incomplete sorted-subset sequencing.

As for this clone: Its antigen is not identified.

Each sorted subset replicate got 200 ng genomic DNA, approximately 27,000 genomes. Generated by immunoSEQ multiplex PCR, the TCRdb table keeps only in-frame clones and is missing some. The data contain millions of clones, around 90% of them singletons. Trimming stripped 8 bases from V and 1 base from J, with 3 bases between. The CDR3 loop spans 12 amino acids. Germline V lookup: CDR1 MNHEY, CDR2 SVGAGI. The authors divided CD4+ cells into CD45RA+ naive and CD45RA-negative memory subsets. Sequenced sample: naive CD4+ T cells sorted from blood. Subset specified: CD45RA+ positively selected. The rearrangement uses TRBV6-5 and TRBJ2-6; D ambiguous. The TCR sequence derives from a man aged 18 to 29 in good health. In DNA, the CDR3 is TGTGCCAGCTTATCTGGGGCCAACGTCCTGACTTTC. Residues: CASLSGANVLTF.